This is a list of T cell receptor beta chains from one sample in a study of CD8+CD57+ T cells in acquired aplastic anemia. In TCRdb, the reads were re-called with MiXCR into one record per CDR3 protein. The table shows under 350,000 distinct CDR3 sequences, with around three fifths occurring only once. The sequenced material came from sorted CD4+, CD8+, or CD8+CD57+ T cells (not recorded which) from PBMCs. These receptor sequences come from a human donor with severe aplastic anemia or a healthy control (not recorded which). The CDR3 runs from the conserved cysteine through the conserved F or W. The D gene is left open where the match is weak. The listing skips clone size in some rows; elsewhere it reads once, few, many or a size class.

j_call	cdr3_length	d_call	v_call	clone_size	cdr3_aa	cdr3_nt
TRBJ2-7	14	.	TRBV29-1	.	CSVGKDKGTYGQYF	TGCAGCGTCGGAAAGGACAAGGGCACCTACGGGCAGTACTTC
TRBJ1-2	12	.	TRBV2	many	CASTDGNYGYTF	TGTGCCTCCACGGACGGAAACTATGGCTACACCTTC
TRBJ2-1	13	.	TRBV10-3	.	CATSRDIFYEQFF	TGTGCCACCTCCCGGGATATATTCTACGAGCAGTTCTTC
TRBJ2-2	18	.	TRBV7-9	.	CASSKVGVYEQYFGELFF	.
TRBJ2-1	17	TRBD2	TRBV15	.	CATSRSTSGMAYNEQFF	TGTGCCACCAGCAGGTCAACTAGCGGGATGGCCTACAATGAGCAGTTCTTC
TRBJ1-2	12	.	TRBV25-1	.	CASSVWAGGYTF	TGTGCCAGCAGTGTGTGGGCGGGGGGCTACACCTTC
TRBJ1-4	15	TRBD1	TRBV7-9	many	CASSPPDRANEKLFF	TGTGCCAGCAGCCCCCCGGACAGGGCTAATGAAAAACTGTTTTTT
TRBJ2-7	16	TRBD2	TRBV9	.	CASSVLPGLEVYEQYF	TGTGCCAGCAGCGTACTTCCGGGACTAGAGGTTTACGAGCAGTACTTC
TRBJ1-5	14	.	TRBV6-6	many	CASRGRGRNQPQHF	TGTGCCAGCAGGGGGCGTGGGCGCAATCAGCCCCAGCATTTT
TRBJ2-1	13	.	TRBV7-7	once	CASSPSELGEQFF	TGTGCTAGCAGCCCCTCAGAGTTGGGTGAGCAGTTCTTC
TRBJ2-7	11	.	TRBV11-3	many	CASSSGVEQYF	TGTGCCAGCAGCTCAGGGGTCGAGCAGTACTTC
TRBJ1-1	14	.	TRBV10-1	.	CASSETSLSTEAFF	TGCGCCAGCAGTGAAACGTCTTTGAGCACTGAAGCTTTCTTT
TRBJ1-2	13	TRBD1	TRBV27	.	CASRPTGGDGYTF	TGTGCCAGCAGGCCGACAGGGGGTGACGGCTACACCTTC
TRBJ2-5	15	TRBD2	TRBV12-3/TRBV12-4	.	CASSLSSGGSETQYF	TGTGCCAGCAGTTTGTCTAGCGGGGGGTCGGAGACCCAGTACTTC
TRBJ2-7	16	TRBD1	TRBV11-2	many	CASSLDFGTARYEQYF	TGTGCCAGCAGCTTAGATTTTGGGACAGCTCGGTACGAGCAGTACTTC
TRBJ2-3	16	.	TRBV24-1	.	CATAARNREVVDTQYF	TGTGCCACCGCCGCCCGTAACAGGGAGGTGGTAGATACGCAGTATTTT
TRBJ2-7	15	.	TRBV5-4	.	CASSYPGTESYEQYF	TGTGCCAGCAGCTACCCCGGGACGGAATCCTACGAGCAGTACTTC